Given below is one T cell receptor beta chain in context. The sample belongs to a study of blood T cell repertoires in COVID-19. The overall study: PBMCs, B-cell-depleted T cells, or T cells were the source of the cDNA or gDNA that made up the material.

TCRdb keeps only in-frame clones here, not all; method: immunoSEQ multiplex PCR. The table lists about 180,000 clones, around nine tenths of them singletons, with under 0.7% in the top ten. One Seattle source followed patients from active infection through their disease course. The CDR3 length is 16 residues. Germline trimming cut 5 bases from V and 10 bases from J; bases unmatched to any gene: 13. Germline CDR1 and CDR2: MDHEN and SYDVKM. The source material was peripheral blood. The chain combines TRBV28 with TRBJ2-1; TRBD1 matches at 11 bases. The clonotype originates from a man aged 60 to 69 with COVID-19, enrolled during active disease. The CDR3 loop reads CASSLSGTGGVREQFF. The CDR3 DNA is TGTGCCAGCAGTCTCTCCGGGACAGGGGGAGTGAGGGAGCAGTTCTTC.